A selection of T cell receptor beta chains follows, all from one sample in a study of T cell responses to AZD1222 COVID-19 vaccine. Profiled with immunoSEQ multiplex PCR; TCRdb holds only in-frame clones, not every one. The sample has about 150,000 clones; about 90% are singletons. The input for sequencing was peripheral blood, taken 28 days after the second AZD1222 dose. Source of these receptors: an adult who received the AZD1222 COVID-19 vaccine. Each CDR3 is given with its conserved first and last residue. Each record gives: clone size, V gene, D gene, J gene, CDR3 protein, CDR3 DNA. A D gene is named only where the DNA matches it firmly. Clone size is not always given. Where it is, it says once, few, many or a class for expanded clones.

clone_size: NA
v_call: TRBV7-2
d_call: TRBD1
j_call: TRBJ1-3
cdr3_aa: CASSVTGASSGNTIYF
cdr3_nt: TGTGCCAGCAGCGTGACAGGGGCCAGCTCTGGAAACACCATATATTTT

clone_size: NA
v_call: TRBV6-2/TRBV6-3
d_call: TRBD1
j_call: TRBJ2-1
cdr3_aa: CASSYSWTGGNEQFF
cdr3_nt: TGTGCCAGCAGTTACTCGTGGACAGGGGGCAATGAGCAGTTCTTC

clone_size: NA
v_call: TRBV2
d_call: NA
j_call: TRBJ1-1
cdr3_aa: CASKGGTEAFF
cdr3_nt: TGTGCCAGCAAAGGGGGCACTGAAGCTTTCTTT

clone_size: NA
v_call: TRBV7-9
d_call: NA
j_call: TRBJ1-1
cdr3_aa: CASSLDWGRTEAFF
cdr3_nt: TGTGCCAGCAGCTTAGACTGGGGGCGGACTGAAGCTTTCTTT

clone_size: NA
v_call: TRBV24-1
d_call: NA
j_call: TRBJ1-2
cdr3_aa: CATRVSRIYGYTF
cdr3_nt: TGTGCCACCAGAGTTAGTAGGATCTATGGCTACACCTTC

clone_size: NA
v_call: TRBV13
d_call: NA
j_call: TRBJ1-1
cdr3_aa: CASSHEATGNTEAFF
cdr3_nt: TGTGCCAGCAGCCACGAAGCGACAGGGAACACTGAAGCTTTCTTT

clone_size: NA
v_call: TRBV6-5
d_call: TRBD1
j_call: TRBJ1-5
cdr3_aa: CASRGGQGNNQPQHF
cdr3_nt: TGTGCCAGCCGAGGGGGACAGGGTAACAATCAGCCCCAGCATTTT

clone_size: NA
v_call: TRBV5-6
d_call: TRBD1
j_call: TRBJ1-6
cdr3_aa: CASSPRTGVNHNSPLHF
cdr3_nt: TGTGCCAGCAGCCCCCGGACAGGGGTCAACCATAATTCACCCCTCCACTTT

clone_size: NA
v_call: TRBV2
d_call: NA
j_call: TRBJ1-6
cdr3_aa: CASSPDNSPLHF
cdr3_nt: TGTGCCAGCAGCCCGGATAATTCACCCCTCCACTTT

clone_size: NA
v_call: TRBV30
d_call: NA
j_call: TRBJ2-1
cdr3_aa: CAWSVLGGPVNEQFF
cdr3_nt: TGTGCCTGGAGTGTATTGGGGGGGCCGGTCAATGAGCAGTTCTTC

clone_size: NA
v_call: TRBV7-9
d_call: NA
j_call: TRBJ2-1
cdr3_aa: CASSPPGLINEQFF
cdr3_nt: TGTGCCAGCAGCCCGCCGGGACTGATCAATGAGCAGTTCTTC

clone_size: NA
v_call: TRBV2
d_call: NA
j_call: TRBJ2-2
cdr3_aa: CASELDRANTGELFF
cdr3_nt: TGTGCCAGCGAACTTGACAGAGCGAACACCGGGGAGCTGTTTTTT

clone_size: NA
v_call: TRBV6-5
d_call: TRBD2
j_call: TRBJ2-1
cdr3_aa: CASRPGTSGGEQFF
cdr3_nt: TGTGCCAGCAGACCGGGGACTAGCGGGGGGGAGCAGTTCTTC

clone_size: NA
v_call: TRBV5-4
d_call: NA
j_call: TRBJ1-1
cdr3_aa: CASSPRGRSNTEAFF
cdr3_nt: TGTGCCAGCAGCCCGCGGGGACGGTCGAACACTGAAGCTTTCTTT

clone_size: NA
v_call: TRBV27
d_call: NA
j_call: TRBJ1-1
cdr3_aa: CASSFLSGNTEAFF
cdr3_nt: TGTGCCAGCAGTTTCCTCAGTGGGAACACTGAAGCTTTCTTT

clone_size: NA
v_call: TRBV11-3
d_call: TRBD2
j_call: TRBJ2-3
cdr3_aa: CASSLDQAGGADTQYF
cdr3_nt: TGTGCCAGCAGCTTAGATCAGGCGGGGGGCGCAGATACGCAGTATTTT

clone_size: NA
v_call: TRBV19
d_call: TRBD1
j_call: TRBJ1-2
cdr3_aa: CASSQGAGGYTF
cdr3_nt: TGTGCCAGTAGCCAGGGGGCTGGAGGCTACACCTTC

clone_size: NA
v_call: TRBV15
d_call: NA
j_call: TRBJ1-1
cdr3_aa: CATSSRGFGAFF
cdr3_nt: TGTGCCACCAGCAGCAGGGGATTTGGAGCTTTCTTT

clone_size: NA
v_call: TRBV5-6
d_call: NA
j_call: TRBJ1-6
cdr3_aa: CASSLRHNSPLHF
cdr3_nt: TGTGCCAGCAGCCTCCGTCACAATTCACCCCTCCACTTT

clone_size: NA
v_call: TRBV15
d_call: NA
j_call: TRBJ1-4
cdr3_aa: CATSRGRASEKLFF
cdr3_nt: TGTGCCACCAGCAGAGGGAGGGCTAGTGAAAAACTGTTTTTT

clone_size: NA
v_call: TRBV7-2
d_call: TRBD2
j_call: TRBJ2-7
cdr3_aa: CASSILPTGVAGSYEQYF
cdr3_nt: TGTGCCAGCAGCATACTCCCCACGGGGGTAGCGGGCAGCTACGAGCAGTACTTC

clone_size: NA
v_call: TRBV29-1
d_call: TRBD1
j_call: TRBJ2-7
cdr3_aa: CSVESSGSGGEQYF
cdr3_nt: TGCAGCGTTGAGTCGTCAGGGTCAGGGGGCGAGCAGTACTTC

clone_size: NA
v_call: TRBV27
d_call: TRBD1
j_call: TRBJ1-1
cdr3_aa: CASSPGTGGENTEAFF
cdr3_nt: TGTGCCAGCAGTCCGGGGACAGGGGGCGAGAACACTGAAGCTTTCTTT

clone_size: NA
v_call: TRBV19
d_call: NA
j_call: TRBJ1-4
cdr3_aa: CASSIVGAVRANEKLFF
cdr3_nt: TGTGCCAGTAGTATAGTCGGGGCCGTACGAGCTAATGAAAAACTGTTTTTT

clone_size: NA
v_call: TRBV18
d_call: TRBD1
j_call: TRBJ2-3
cdr3_aa: CASSPPTGGMSDTQYF
cdr3_nt: TGTGCCAGCTCACCACCCACAGGGGGCATGTCAGATACGCAGTATTTT

clone_size: many
v_call: TRBV19
d_call: TRBD1
j_call: TRBJ1-1
cdr3_aa: CASSMTGRDAEAFF
cdr3_nt: TGTGCCAGTAGCATGACAGGGCGGGACGCTGAAGCTTTCTTT

clone_size: NA
v_call: TRBV28
d_call: NA
j_call: TRBJ2-1
cdr3_aa: CASSSGEGEQFF
cdr3_nt: TGTGCCAGCAGTTCTGGCGAAGGTGAGCAGTTCTTC

clone_size: NA
v_call: TRBV7-2
d_call: TRBD1
j_call: TRBJ1-5
cdr3_aa: CASSLAARGQGQPQHF
cdr3_nt: TGTGCCAGCAGCTTAGCGGCCAGGGGGCAAGGACAGCCCCAGCATTTT

clone_size: NA
v_call: TRBV2
d_call: NA
j_call: TRBJ2-3
cdr3_aa: CASSGRTGSTDTQYF
cdr3_nt: TGTGCCAGCAGTGGGAGAACGGGATCGACAGATACGCAGTATTTT

clone_size: NA
v_call: TRBV6-6
d_call: NA
j_call: TRBJ2-1
cdr3_aa: CATQQVRSYNEQFF
cdr3_nt: TGTGCCACGCAACAGGTCCGCTCCTACAATGAGCAGTTCTTC

clone_size: NA
v_call: TRBV7-2
d_call: NA
j_call: TRBJ1-2
cdr3_aa: CASSPDTYGYTF
cdr3_nt: TGTGCCAGCAGCCCAGACACCTATGGCTACACCTTC

clone_size: NA
v_call: TRBV7-9
d_call: NA
j_call: TRBJ1-2
cdr3_aa: CASSLAGSYGYTF
cdr3_nt: TGTGCCAGCAGCTTAGCAGGTAGCTATGGCTACACCTTC

clone_size: NA
v_call: TRBV6-5
d_call: TRBD1
j_call: TRBJ1-4
cdr3_aa: CASSYSEDRDNEKLFF
cdr3_nt: TGTGCCAGCAGTTACTCGGAGGACAGGGATAATGAAAAACTGTTTTTT

clone_size: NA
v_call: TRBV3-1/TRBV3-2
d_call: TRBD2
j_call: TRBJ2-1
cdr3_aa: CASSQDVASGGEQFF
cdr3_nt: TGTGCCAGCAGCCAAGATGTGGCTAGCGGGGGTGAGCAGTTCTTC

clone_size: NA
v_call: TRBV5-4
d_call: NA
j_call: TRBJ1-2
cdr3_aa: CASSLESDNYGYTF
cdr3_nt: TGTGCCAGCAGCTTGGAATCAGATAACTATGGCTACACCTTC

clone_size: NA
v_call: TRBV2
d_call: TRBD2
j_call: TRBJ2-7
cdr3_aa: CASTVIAGGRGEQYF
cdr3_nt: TGTGCCAGCACCGTAATAGCGGGGGGCCGCGGCGAGCAGTACTTC

clone_size: NA
v_call: TRBV11-3
d_call: NA
j_call: TRBJ2-2
cdr3_aa: CASSLDRGTGELFF
cdr3_nt: TGTGCCAGCAGCTTGGACCGGGGCACCGGGGAGCTGTTTTTT

clone_size: NA
v_call: TRBV5-6
d_call: NA
j_call: TRBJ2-7
cdr3_aa: CASSLDSPYEQYF
cdr3_nt: TGTGCCAGCAGCTTGGACAGTCCCTACGAGCAGTACTTC

clone_size: NA
v_call: TRBV19
d_call: NA
j_call: TRBJ2-7
cdr3_aa: CASSIEAGTPYEQYF
cdr3_nt: TGTGCCAGTAGTATAGAGGCAGGGACCCCCTACGAGCAGTACTTC

clone_size: NA
v_call: TRBV6-2/TRBV6-3
d_call: TRBD2
j_call: TRBJ2-4
cdr3_aa: CASSYSPGSGITKNIQYF
cdr3_nt: TGTGCCAGCAGTTACTCACCCGGGAGCGGGATAACCAAAAACATTCAGTACTTC

clone_size: NA
v_call: TRBV6-1
d_call: TRBD1
j_call: TRBJ1-6
cdr3_aa: CASSPRTGQNSPLHF
cdr3_nt: TGTGCCAGCAGTCCGCGGACAGGGCAAAATTCACCCCTCCACTTT

clone_size: many
v_call: TRBV5-1
d_call: TRBD1
j_call: TRBJ1-2
cdr3_aa: CASSLLGQTGVVGGYTF
cdr3_nt: TGCGCCAGCAGCTTGTTGGGACAGACCGGAGTCGTTGGTGGCTACACCTTC